This TCR beta chain is from a study of blood T cell repertoires in COVID-19. In the original workflow: Amplification with reference gene primers provided the estimates of nucleated cell counts. The protocol was immunoSEQ multiplex PCR, while the TCRdb copy is restricted to in-frame clones and leaves out a portion. D and trimming were read from the DNA, whereas the V and J calls and clone size are those reported in that table. This sample has 300,000 to 400,000 clones; 86% occur once, and the top ten carry approximately 4%. The germline CDR1 and CDR2 sequences are LNHDA and SQIVND (reference sequence). V lost 4 bases and J 1 base, leaving 13 bases between the germline ends. The length of the CDR3 is 15 residues.

This receptor was identified in a woman between 40 and 50 years old with acute COVID-19. The sequenced material came from PBMCs or T cells enriched from blood (not recorded which). The chain recombines TRBV19 with TRBJ1-1; D unclear. The CDR3 DNA follows: TGTGCCAGTAGTACGGGAAGGTCCGCGAACACTGAAGCTTTCTTT. Translation gives CASSTGRSANTEAFF.